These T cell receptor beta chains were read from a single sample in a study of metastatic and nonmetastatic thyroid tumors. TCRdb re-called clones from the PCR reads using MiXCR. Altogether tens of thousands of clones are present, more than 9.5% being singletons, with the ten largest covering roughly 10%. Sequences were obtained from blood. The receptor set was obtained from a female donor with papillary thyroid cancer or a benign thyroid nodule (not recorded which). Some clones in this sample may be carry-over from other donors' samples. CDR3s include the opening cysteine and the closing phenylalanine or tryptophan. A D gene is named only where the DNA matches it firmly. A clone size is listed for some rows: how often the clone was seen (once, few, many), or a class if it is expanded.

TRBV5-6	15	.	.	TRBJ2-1	CASSLPLEPYNEQFF	TGTGCCAGCAGCTTGCCCTTAGAACCCTACAATGAGCAGTTCTTC
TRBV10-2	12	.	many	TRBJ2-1	CASSESTGEQFF	TGCGCCAGCAGTGAATCCACAGGGGAGCAGTTCTTC
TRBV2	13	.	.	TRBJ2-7	CASRQPPLLEQYF	TGTGCCAGCAGACAGCCGCCGCTGCTCGAGCAGTACTTC
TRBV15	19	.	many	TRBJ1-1	CATSRDLPRATRRDTEAFF	TGTGCCACCAGCAGAGACCTTCCCCGGGCCACCAGGAGGGACACTGAAGCTTTCTTT
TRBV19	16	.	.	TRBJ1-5	CASSIWSGVPSVPQHF	TGTGCCAGTAGTATTTGGTCAGGGGTGCCATCCGTCCCCCAGCATTTT
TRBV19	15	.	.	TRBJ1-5	CASSKESRYNQPQHF	TGTGCCAGTAGTAAGGAGTCAAGGTACAATCAGCCCCAGCATTTT
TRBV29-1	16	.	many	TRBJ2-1	CSVEGARGLHYNEQFF	TGCAGCGTTGAAGGTGCTAGGGGTTTACATTACAATGAGCAGTTCTTC
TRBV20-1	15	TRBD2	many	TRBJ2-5	CSALLGSGAGETQYF	TGCAGTGCCCTTTTGGGTAGCGGGGCCGGCGAGACCCAGTACTTC
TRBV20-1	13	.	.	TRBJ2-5	CSARNRFQETKYF	TGCAGTGCTAGGAACAGGTTTCAAGAGACCAAGTACTTC
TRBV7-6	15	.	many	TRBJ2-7	CASSLSVPGDYEQYF	TGTGCCAGCAGCTTGTCCGTCCCAGGAGACTACGAGCAGTACTTC
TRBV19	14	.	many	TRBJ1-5	CASSIETPKQPQHF	TGTGCCAGTAGTATAGAAACACCAAAACAGCCCCAGCATTTT
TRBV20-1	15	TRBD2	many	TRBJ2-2	CSANAGGPNTGELFF	TGCAGTGCTAATGCGGGGGGCCCGAACACCGGGGAGCTGTTTTTT
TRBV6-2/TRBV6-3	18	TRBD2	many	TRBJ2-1	CASSPVGWASGTYNEQFF	TGTGCCAGCAGTCCTGTGGGCTGGGCTAGCGGAACCTACAATGAGCAGTTCTTC
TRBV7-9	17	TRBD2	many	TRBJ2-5	CASSKYLGAGGGETQYF	TGTGCCAGCAGTAAATACCTCGGCGCGGGAGGCGGTGAGACCCAGTACTTC
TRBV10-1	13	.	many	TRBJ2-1	CATTDSRRNEQFF	TGCGCCACCACGGACTCCCGCCGCAATGAGCAGTTCTTC
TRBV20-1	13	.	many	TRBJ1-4	CSARGQGREKLFF	TGCAGTGCTAGAGGGCAGGGTAGGGAAAAACTGTTTTTT
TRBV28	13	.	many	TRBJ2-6	CAISSAGANVLTF	TGTGCCATCAGTAGCGCTGGGGCCAACGTCCTGACTTTC
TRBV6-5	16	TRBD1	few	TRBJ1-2	CASSSDRGRPTSGYTF	TGTGCCAGCAGTTCTGACAGGGGACGCCCGACTTCTGGCTACACCTTC
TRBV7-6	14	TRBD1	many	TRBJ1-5	CASRTGQHNQPQHF	TGTGCCAGCAGGACGGGACAGCACAATCAGCCCCAGCATTTT
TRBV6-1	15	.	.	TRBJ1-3	CASGKSGVSGNTIYF	TGTGCCAGCGGCAAGTCAGGGGTCTCTGGAAACACCATATATTTT
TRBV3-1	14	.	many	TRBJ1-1	CASSQVGGGNEAFF	TGTGCCAGCAGCCAAGTAGGGGGAGGGAATGAAGCTTTCTTT
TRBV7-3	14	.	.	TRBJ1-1	CASSLIPRVTEAFF	TGTGCCAGCAGCTTAATACCGCGCGTCACTGAAGCTTTCTTT
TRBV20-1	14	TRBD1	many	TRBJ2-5	CSARDNRGRRTQYF	TGCAGTGCTAGAGATAACAGGGGTCGACGGACCCAGTACTTC
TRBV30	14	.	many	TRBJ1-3	CAGGEGFSGNTIYF	TGTGCCGGGGGGGAGGGGTTCTCTGGAAACACCATATATTTT
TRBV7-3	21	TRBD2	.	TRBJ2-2	CASSFLTVWGGRGSNTGELFF	TGTGCCAGCAGCTTTCTAACCGTTTGGGGCGGGAGAGGGTCGAACACCGGGGAGCTGTTTTTT
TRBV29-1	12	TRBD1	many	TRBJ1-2	CSAQGEGYGYTF	TGCAGCGCACAGGGGGAGGGATATGGCTACACCTTC
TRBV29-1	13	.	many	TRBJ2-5	CSVEGTGKETQYF	TGCAGCGTTGAAGGAACAGGGAAAGAGACCCAGTACTTC
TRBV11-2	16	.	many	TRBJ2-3	CASSLGASVVGSTQYF	TGTGCCAGCAGCTTAGGTGCTAGCGTAGTTGGGAGTACGCAGTATTTT
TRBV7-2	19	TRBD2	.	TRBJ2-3	CASSFGVVLASGSADTQYF	TGTGCCAGCAGCTTTGGGGTAGTACTGGCTAGCGGGAGCGCAGATACGCAGTATTTT
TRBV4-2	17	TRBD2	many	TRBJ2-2	CASSQKTSGKNTGELFF	TGTGCCAGCAGCCAAAAGACTAGCGGGAAGAACACCGGGGAGCTGTTTTTT
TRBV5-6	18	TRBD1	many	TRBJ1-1	CASSSGQGRLLMNTEAFF	TGTGCCAGCAGCTCCGGACAGGGGAGACTACTAATGAACACTGAAGCTTTCTTT
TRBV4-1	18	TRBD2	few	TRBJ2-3	CASSLSGREGGLTDTQYF	TGCGCCAGCAGCCTGAGCGGGAGGGAGGGAGGGCTGACAGATACGCAGTATTTT